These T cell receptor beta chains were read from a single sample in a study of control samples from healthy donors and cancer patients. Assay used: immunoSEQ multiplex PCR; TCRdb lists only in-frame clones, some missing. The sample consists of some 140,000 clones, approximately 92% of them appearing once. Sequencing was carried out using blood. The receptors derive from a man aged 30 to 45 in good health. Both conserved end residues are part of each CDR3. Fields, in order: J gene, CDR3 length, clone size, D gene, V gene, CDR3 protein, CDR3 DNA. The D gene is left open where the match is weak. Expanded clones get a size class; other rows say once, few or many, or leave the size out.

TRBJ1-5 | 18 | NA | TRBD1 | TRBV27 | CASSARQGKGVGNQPQHF | TGTGCCAGCAGTGCTCGACAGGGGAAGGGGGTAGGGAATCAGCCCCAGCATTTT
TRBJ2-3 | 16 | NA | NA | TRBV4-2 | CASSQDLGRNTDTQYF | TGTGCCAGCAGCCAAGATTTGGGACGCAACACAGATACGCAGTATTTT
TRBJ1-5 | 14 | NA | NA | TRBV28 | CASSLGQGYQPQHF | TGTGCCAGCAGTTTAGGGCAAGGATATCAGCCCCAGCATTTT
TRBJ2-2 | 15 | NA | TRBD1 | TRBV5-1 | CASSLDQGASGELFF | TGCGCCAGCAGCTTGGACCAGGGGGCAAGCGGGGAGCTGTTTTTT
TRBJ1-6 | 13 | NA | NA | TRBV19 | CASGQGLNSPLHF | TGTGCCAGTGGGCAGGGGCTAAATTCACCCCTCCACTTT
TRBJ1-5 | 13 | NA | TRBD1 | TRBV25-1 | CASSQQGNQPQHF | TGTGCCAGCAGCCAACAGGGGAATCAGCCCCAGCATTTT
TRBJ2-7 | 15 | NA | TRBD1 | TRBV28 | CASRRTGGHPYEQYF | TGTGCCAGCAGGCGGACAGGGGGCCACCCCTACGAGCAGTACTTC
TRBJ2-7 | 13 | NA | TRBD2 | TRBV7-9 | CASRVSGGDEQYF | TGTGCCAGCAGAGTATCGGGAGGGGATGAGCAGTACTTC
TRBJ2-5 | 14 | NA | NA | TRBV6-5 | CASSRVLQSETQYF | TGTGCCAGCAGTCGGGTCCTCCAAAGCGAGACCCAGTACTTC
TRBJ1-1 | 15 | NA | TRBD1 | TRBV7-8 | CASSLVRGRYTEAFF | TGTGCCAGCAGCTTAGTCAGGGGGAGGTACACTGAAGCTTTCTTT
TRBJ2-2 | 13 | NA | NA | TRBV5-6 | CASSYSSAGELFF | TGTGCCAGCAGCTATTCTAGCGCCGGGGAGCTGTTTTTT
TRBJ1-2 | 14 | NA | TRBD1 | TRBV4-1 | CASSQQTGDYGYTF | TGCGCCAGCAGCCAGCAGACAGGGGACTATGGCTACACCTTC
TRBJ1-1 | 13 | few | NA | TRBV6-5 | CASRPTVNTEAFF | TGTGCCAGCAGGCCGACAGTGAACACTGAAGCTTTCTTT
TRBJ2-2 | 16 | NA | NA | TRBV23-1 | CASSQRPGFGPGELFF | TGCGCCAGCAGTCAGCGCCCGGGATTTGGGCCCGGGGAGCTGTTTTTT
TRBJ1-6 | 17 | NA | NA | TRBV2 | CASSERPGAQFDSPLHF | TGTGCCAGCAGTGAGCGGCCAGGGGCCCAATTTGATTCACCCCTCCACTTT
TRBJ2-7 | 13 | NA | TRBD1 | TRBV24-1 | CARDRQGCYEQYF | TGTGCCAGGGACAGACAGGGGTGCTACGAGCAGTACTTC
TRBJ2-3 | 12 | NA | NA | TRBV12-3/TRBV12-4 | CASTPTTDTQYF | TGTGCCAGCACCCCTACCACAGATACGCAGTATTTT
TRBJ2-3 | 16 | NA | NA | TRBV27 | CASSFYGGVSTDTQYF | TGTGCCAGCAGTTTTTATGGGGGAGTTAGCACAGATACGCAGTATTTT
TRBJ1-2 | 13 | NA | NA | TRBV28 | CASTSGFGYGYTF | TGTGCCAGCACTTCGGGTTTCGGCTATGGCTACACCTTC
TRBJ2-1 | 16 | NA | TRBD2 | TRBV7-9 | CASRFYSGRAVNEQFF | TGTGCCAGCAGATTCTATAGCGGGAGGGCCGTCAATGAGCAGTTCTTC
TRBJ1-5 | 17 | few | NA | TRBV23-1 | CASSGGSVARSNQPQHF | TGCGCCAGCAGTGGCGGATCCGTGGCGAGAAGCAATCAGCCCCAGCATTTT
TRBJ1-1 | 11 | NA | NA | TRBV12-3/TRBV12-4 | CASKIFDEAFF | TGTGCCAGCAAAATCTTCGATGAAGCTTTCTTT